The present T cell receptor beta chain was sequenced within a study of T cells in women clearing cervical HPV infection. The CDR3 totals 14 residues. The V gene end was trimmed by 5 bases and the J gene end by 2 bases; junction bases not matched to a gene: 5. Per the germline V gene, CDR1 is SEHNR and CDR2 is FQNEAQ (reference sequence). Method: immunoSEQ multiplex PCR; TCRdb's copy keeps in-frame clones and lacks some. The sample table sets out around 39,000 clones. Overall study findings and caveats: It is unknown whether associations predate infection; no effector/memory or HPV-specific sorting.

Concerning this clone itself: Its antigen is not identified. The read comes to an end 3 residues before the CDR3 does, leaving the germline J gene to fill in the end.

This clonotype was sampled from a woman aged 18 to 75 with a cervical HPV16 infection that either progressed to CIN3+ or cleared (not recorded which). Sequenced sample: blood buffy coat. The rearrangement uses TRBV7-9 and TRBJ2-7, with 8 bases aligning to TRBD1. CDR3 DNA (partial): TGTGCCAGCAGCCGGGACAGGTACCCCTACGAG. Protein: CASSRDRYPYE. The complete CDR3 protein is CASSRDRYPYEQYF.